The text below deals with one T cell receptor (beta chain). Execution of the assay was at deep level. Repertoires were generated with immunoSEQ multiplex PCR, while TCRdb's copy carries only in-frame clones and drops some. The data show about 2.4 million clones, 93% seen once. These data come from a study of shared clonotypes between healthy human individuals. Study details: Per-donor plates numbered three CD4 naive, three CD4 memory, two CD8 naive and one CD8 memory.

Every donor was a Caucasian adult from Nashville, Tennessee. The CDR3 is 12 amino acids. Germline CDR1 reads SQVTM; CDR2 reads ANQGSEA. V was shortened by 7 bases and J by 5 bases, with 12 bases between the two germline ends. The rearrangement links TRBV29-1 to TRBJ2-1; D is possibly TRBD2 (6 bases). The sequenced sample consisted of naive CD4+ T cells from PBMCs. Specified subset: CD45RA+ positively selected. This sequence originates from a young man in good health. Some clones in this sample may be carry-over from other donors' samples. The CDR3: CSAQPGDNEQFF. Written as DNA, the CDR3 is TGCAGCGCGCAGCCGGGGGACAATGAGCAGTTCTTC.